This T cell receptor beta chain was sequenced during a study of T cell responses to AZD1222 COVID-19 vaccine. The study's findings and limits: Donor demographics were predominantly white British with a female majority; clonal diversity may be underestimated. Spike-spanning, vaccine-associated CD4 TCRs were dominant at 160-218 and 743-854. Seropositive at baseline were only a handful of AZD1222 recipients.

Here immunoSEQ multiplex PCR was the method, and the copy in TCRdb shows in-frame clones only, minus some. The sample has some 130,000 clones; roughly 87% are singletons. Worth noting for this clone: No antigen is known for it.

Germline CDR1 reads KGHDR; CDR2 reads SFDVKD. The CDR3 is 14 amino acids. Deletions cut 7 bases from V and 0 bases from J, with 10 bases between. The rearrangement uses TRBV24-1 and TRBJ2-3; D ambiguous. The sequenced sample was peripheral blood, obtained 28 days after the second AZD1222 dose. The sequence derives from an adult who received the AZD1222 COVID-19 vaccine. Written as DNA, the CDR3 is TGTGCCACCAGCCCGATTGCGAGCACAGATACGCAGTATTTT. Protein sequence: CATSPIASTDTQYF.